This T cell receptor beta chain was observed in a study of Ad26.COV2.S vaccination and SARS-CoV-2 variants. At the level of the study: Each vaccinee took Ad26.COV2.S intramuscularly, once or twice 56 days apart.

The CDR3 is made up of 12 amino acids. J lost 5 bases, V lost 10 bases, and 5 bases had no gene match. The V gene's germline CDR1 is MDHEN and CDR2 SYDVKM. Treatment described: around 19 received Ad26.COV2.S at low or high dose, single or two shots; 5 received placebo; per-sample allocation not given. Sampling was performed 63 days after the first vaccine or placebo injection. Using immunoSEQ multiplex PCR, the repertoire was profiled, and TCRdb retains in-frame clones only, with some absent. This table has 410,000 or so clones, over 80% appearing once. This rearrangement joins TRBV28 to TRBJ2-3; 8 nucleotides agree with TRBD2. Sequenced here: peripheral blood, sampled in a trial of Ad26.COV2.S vaccine versus placebo. This TCR came from a person between 18 and 65 years old who received the Ad26.COV2.S COVID-19 vaccine or a placebo. In DNA, the CDR3 is TGTGCCACTCGGGGGGGGCGAGATACGCAGTATTTT. Its protein product is CATRGGRDTQYF.